Below, 21 T cell receptor beta chains from the same sample are listed, as sequenced in a study of blood T cell repertoires in COVID-19. The protocol was immunoSEQ multiplex PCR, while the TCRdb copy is restricted to in-frame clones and leaves out a portion. The profile covers some 150,000 clones, with roughly 83% appearing a single time and just over 9% taken by the ten largest. The sequencing sample was made of PBMCs or T cells enriched from blood (not recorded which). All receptors come from a man aged 50-59 years who had recovered from COVID-19.

The chain is built from TRBV19 and TRBJ1-2, with 7 nucleotides matching TRBD1. The V gene end was trimmed by 7 bases and the J gene end by 4 bases; junction bases not matched to a gene: 9. From germline, CDR1 is LNHDA and CDR2 SQIVND (reference sequence). CDR3 length: 14 residues. CDR3: CASTPSGGSYGYTF. The CDR3 DNA sequence: TGTGCCAGTACTCCCTCAGGGGGTAGCTATGGCTACACCTTC.

The chain recombines TRBV25-1 with TRBJ2-5; TRBD2 is a possible D gene (5 bases). V was cut by 1 base and J by 5 bases, with 11 bases left in between. CDR3 size: 14 residues. Per the germline V gene, CDR1 is MGHDK and CDR2 is SYGVNS. The CDR3 DNA reads TGTGCCAGCAGTGAATTGAGGGCTGAGGAGACCCAGTACTTC. Its translation: CASSELRAEETQYF. The full variable domain, in which reference TRBV25-1 and TRBJ2-5 provide the parts outside the CDR3, is EADIYQTPRYLVIGTGKKITLECSQTMGHDKMYWYQQDPGMELHLIHYSYGVNSTEKGDLSSESTVSRIRTEHFPLTLESARPSHTSQYLCASSELRAEETQYFGPGTRLLVL.

DNA for the CDR3: TGCGCCAGCAGCCGCGACAGGGAGGCCCAGTACTTC. This codes for CASSRDREAQYF. The V gene is TRBV5-1, the J gene TRBJ2-5; weak D call: TRBD1 (7 bases). The CDR3 runs 12 residues. Trimming removed 4 bases at V and 9 bases at J, with 13 bases between. Per germline, CDR1 SGHRS and CDR2 YFSETQ.

This chain connects TRBV4-3 to TRBJ1-2; D possibly corresponds to TRBD1 (5 bases). The germline V gene has CDR1 LGHNA and CDR2 YSLEER. V was shortened by 1 base and J by 8 bases, with 14 bases between the two germline ends. The CDR3 loop spans 14 amino acids. In DNA, the CDR3 is TGCGCCAGCAGCCAAGTCGGTATAGGGGAAGGCTACACCTTC. This encodes CASSQVGIGEGYTF.

The genes are TRBV7-9 and TRBJ1-4, with D maybe TRBD1 (5 bases). The V end lost 5 bases, the J end lost 7 bases, and 11 bases lay between the germline ends. CDR1 is SEHNR, CDR2 FQNEAQ, per germline (reference sequence). The CDR3 has 13 amino acids. CDR3 nucleotide sequence: TGTGCCAGCAGCCCCGGGGGTGGTGAAAAACTGTTTTTT. Translating gives CASSPGGGEKLFF.

Turning to this clone: The germline gene is not matched at one end of the junction; a read error may be the cause. This rearrangement joins TRBV6-5 to TRBJ1-2; 7 bases agree with TRBD1. This CDR3 contains 13 residues. CDR1 MNHEY and CDR2 SVGAGI come from the germline V gene. The chain's CDR3 is CASSYRRADRLHF. The CDR3 bases are TGTGCCAGCAGTTACCGACGCGCGGACAGGTTACACTTC.

This clone has a single count. The rearrangement joins TRBV2 to TRBJ2-2; no definite D call. The CDR3 is 14 amino acids. CDR1 and CDR2 (germline): SNHLY, FYNNEI. Trimming removed 3 bases from V and 1 base from J, with 6 bases in between. The CDR3 nucleotides are TGTGCCAGCAGTGATGACTGGAACACCGGGGAGCTGTTTTTT. Amino acid sequence: CASSDDWNTGELFF.

This rearrangement joins TRBV18 to TRBJ2-3; TRBD2 agrees at 9 bases. Germline CDR1 is KGHSH and CDR2 is LQKENI. With V trimmed by 2 bases and J by 6 bases, 6 bases remained unmatched. The CDR3 contains 15 residues. This CDR3 is CASSPGAGGLDTQYF. The CDR3 coding sequence is TGTGCCAGCTCACCAGGAGCGGGGGGTCTTGATACGCAGTATTTT.

The chain joins TRBV6-5 to TRBJ1-2; 9 nucleotides match TRBD1. Germline V gene data show CDR1 as MNHEY and CDR2 as SVGAGI. V was clipped by 7 bases and J by 12 bases; unmatched bases: 6. This CDR3 spans 11 amino acids. The CDR3, as DNA: TGTGCCAGCATGAGGGACAGGGACCACACCTTC. It specifies CASMRDRDHTF.

CDR3: CSVTPGGNEQFF. As DNA, the CDR3 is TGCAGCGTTACCCCAGGGGGTAATGAGCAGTTCTTC. This sequence joins TRBV29-1 and TRBJ2-1; 7 bases are shared with TRBD1. This CDR3 spans 12 amino acids. V was pared by 5 bases and J by 7 bases, with 5 bases of the junction left unmatched. In germline, CDR1 is SQVTM, CDR2 ANQGSEA.

This clone has a count of ten or more. This chain connects TRBV7-9 to TRBJ1-2; D remains unclear. The CDR3 extends over 14 amino acids. The germline gives CDR1 SEHNR, CDR2 FQNEAQ (reference sequence). The V end lost 4 bases, the J end lost 4 bases, and 13 bases lay between the germline ends. The CDR3 is CASSYEQTSYGYTF. CDR3 nucleotide sequence: TGTGCCAGCAGCTACGAACAGACAAGCTATGGCTACACCTTC. The full variable domain, completed using reference TRBV7-9 and TRBJ1-2, is DTGVSQNPRHKITKRGQNVTFRCDPISEHNRLYWYRQTLGQGPEFLTYFQNEAQLEKSRLLSDRFSAERPKGSFSTLEIQRTEQGDSAMYLCASSYEQTSYGYTFGSGTRLTVV.

This chain uses TRBV14 with TRBJ1-2; D might be TRBD1 (5 bases). Between the trimmed V and J ends, which lost 1 base and 6 bases, there was a span of 15 bases. The CDR3 loop spans 15 amino acids. Germline assignment: CDR1 SGHDN and CDR2 FVKESK. The CDR3: CASSQAVGGVNGYTF. CDR3 in DNA: TGTGCCAGCAGCCAAGCTGTGGGGGGGGTGAATGGCTACACCTTC. Based on the CDR3 plus reference TRBV14 and TRBJ1-2, the full variable domain is EAGVTQFPSHSVIEKGQTVTLRCDPISGHDNLYWYRRVMGKEIKFLLHFVKESKQDESGMPNNRFLAERTGGTYSTLKVQPAELEDSGVYFCASSQAVGGVNGYTFGSGTRLTVV.

The V and J genes are TRBV5-5 and TRBJ1-2; no clear D. Germline CDR1 and CDR2: SGHKS and YYEKEE (reference sequence). Trimming left V 1 base short and J 8 bases short, with 9 bases between. This CDR3 comprises 12 residues. This CDR3 reads CASSLNEVGYTF. The CDR3 coding sequence is TGTGCCAGCAGCTTGAATGAGGTGGGCTACACCTTC.

In this sample, this clone turned up once. J is TRBJ2-6 and V is TRBV9, with 9 bases fitting TRBD2. Trimming at V came to 0 bases and at J to 0 bases, leaving 7 bases not matched to a gene. In germline, CDR1 is SGDLS, CDR2 YYNGEE. The CDR3 is made up of 19 amino acids. The CDR3 region has the DNA TGTGCCAGCAGCGTAGCTTCTAGCGGGGATAGCTCTGGGGCCAACGTCCTGACTTTC. Translation: CASSVASSGDSSGANVLTF.

This rearrangement joins TRBV15 to TRBJ1-2, with 10 nucleotides matching TRBD1. This CDR3 has 15 amino acids. The J segment lost 8 bases and the V segment lost 1 base, leaving 7 bases of the junction unmatched. Germline lookup yields CDR1 LNHNV and CDR2 YYDKDF (reference sequence). CDR3 nucleotides: TGTGCCACCAGCAGAGCCCTGGGACAGGGGCAGGGCTACACCTTC. It codes for CATSRALGQGQGYTF.

This rearrangement joins TRBV10-3 to TRBJ2-7; D perhaps matches TRBD2 (6 bases). Trimming removed 6 bases from V and 2 bases from J, with 14 bases in between. This CDR3 contains 14 residues. From germline, CDR1 is ENHRY and CDR2 SYGVKD. In nucleotides, the CDR3 is TGTGCCATCAGCCGCGGGGACCCCACCTACGAGCAGTACTTC. It is translated as CAISRGDPTYEQYF.

The gene calls are TRBV19 and TRBJ2-1, with 10 bases lining up with TRBD2. Per germline, CDR1 LNHDA and CDR2 SQIVND (reference sequence). Trimming at V came to 3 bases and at J to 9 bases, leaving 5 bases not matched to a gene. This CDR3 is 14 amino acids long. Here the CDR3 reads CASSMQAGGPEQFF. The CDR3 nucleotides are TGTGCCAGTAGTATGCAAGCGGGGGGGCCTGAGCAGTTCTTC.

CDR3 nucleotides: TGTGCCAGCAGTGAATATTCTGGGACAGGGATTTCACCCCTCCACTTT. Translated: CASSEYSGTGISPLHF. The chain couples TRBV25-1 to TRBJ1-6; 9 positions match TRBD1. The CDR3 has 16 residues. Germline V gene sequence: CDR1 MGHDK, CDR2 SYGVNS. Losses at the gene ends were 0 bases for V and 9 bases for J; bases not matched to a gene: 6. Based on the CDR3 plus reference TRBV25-1 and TRBJ1-6, the full variable domain is EADIYQTPRYLVIGTGKKITLECSQTMGHDKMYWYQQDPGMELHLIHYSYGVNSTEKGDLSSESTVSRIRTEHFPLTLESARPSHTSQYLCASSEYSGTGISPLHFGNGTRLTVT.

This chain joins TRBV5-1 and TRBJ1-1; 8 nucleotides agree with TRBD1. The germline gives CDR1 SGHRS, CDR2 YFSETQ. J gave up 3 bases and V 3 bases, and 4 bases lay outside the gene matches. The CDR3 is 14 amino acids. The CDR3 DNA is TGCGCCAGCAGCTACCTGGACAGGGACACTGAAGCTTTCTTT. Its translation is CASSYLDRDTEAFF.

The chain recombines TRBV28 with TRBJ2-5; TRBD2 matches 9 bases. The germline CDR1 and CDR2 sequences are MDHEN and SYDVKM. V shed 3 bases, J shed 4 bases, and the junction held 9 bases outside the gene matches. The CDR3 length is 16 residues. The CDR3 bases are TGTGCCAGCAGTTTGACGGGTAGCGGGGGAGGAGAGACCCAGTACTTC. It translates to CASSLTGSGGGETQYF.

This clone showed up many times. The rearrangement joins TRBV9 to TRBJ2-5; D is perhaps TRBD1 (6 bases). Germline V CDR1 and CDR2: SGDLS, YYNGEE. V was trimmed by 2 bases and J by 1 base, leaving 12 bases between them. The CDR3 runs 15 residues. CDR3 nucleotide sequence: TGTGCCAGCAGCGTCCAGGGGACCCTCCAAGAGACCCAGTACTTC. Its translation: CASSVQGTLQETQYF.